Presented here are 15 T cell receptor beta chains from one specimen sequenced in a study of technical replicates of blood from several donors. Clones were read by immunoSEQ multiplex PCR, and TCRdb kept only the in-frame ones, dropping some. The table records tens of thousands of clones, 90% to 95% of them present only once. Sequencing was carried out using T cells isolated from PBMCs. Receptors originate from a human donor in good health.

V and J are TRBV29-1 and TRBJ1-1, with TRBD1 as a possible D gene (5 bases). V lost 4 bases, J lost 0 bases, and 15 bases lay in between. CDR1 and CDR2 from the germline V gene are SQVTM and ANQGSEA. This CDR3 has 15 amino acids. DNA for the CDR3: TGCAGCGTTGGTCCAGGGTGGGCCATGAACACTGAAGCTTTCTTT. Translated: CSVGPGWAMNTEAFF.

The chain recombines TRBV19 with TRBJ1-3; D not resolved. Trimming removed 5 bases at V and 4 bases at J, with 9 bases between. CDR1 and CDR2 (germline): LNHDA, SQIVND (reference sequence). CDR3 length equals 13 residues. The CDR3 bases are TGTGCCAGTAGTCCTAACTCCGGAAACACCATATATTTT. Encoded protein: CASSPNSGNTIYF.

The chain has TRBV19 and TRBJ1-1; D gene uncertain. In germline, CDR1 is LNHDA, CDR2 SQIVND (reference sequence). With 6 bases removed from V and 0 bases from J, the gap between germline ends came to 11 bases. The CDR3 runs to 14 residues. The CDR3 is CASRKQSMNTEAFF. The CDR3 DNA follows: TGTGCCAGTAGAAAACAGTCCATGAACACTGAAGCTTTCTTT.

The gene calls are TRBV5-8 and TRBJ1-1; TRBD1 matches at 10 bases. Germline V lookup: CDR1 SGHTS, CDR2 YDEGEE. The junction had 9 bases not matched to a gene; V was cut back by 7 bases and J by 9 bases. This CDR3 comprises 13 residues. The CDR3 DNA follows: TGTGCCAGCCCACCGGGACAGGGGTCCCAAGCTTTCTTT. It yields the protein CASPPGQGSQAFF.

In its sample, this clone was seen a few times. This chain links TRBV9 with TRBJ2-2, with D perhaps TRBD2 (5 bases). CDR3 size: 15 residues. Per the germline V gene, CDR1 is SGDLS and CDR2 is YYNGEE. The V and J ends lost 0 bases and 4 bases respectively, with 10 bases between them. CDR3 DNA: TGTGCCAGCAGCGTAGAAGACTACCTCACCGGGGAGCTGTTTTTT. Residues: CASSVEDYLTGELFF. Full variable domain (missing parts from reference TRBV9 and TRBJ2-2): DSGVTQTPKHLITATGQRVTLRCSPRSGDLSVYWYQQSLDQGLQFLIQYYNGEERAKGNILERFSAQQFPDLHSELNLSSLELGDSALYFCASSVEDYLTGELFFGEGSRLTVL.

This rearrangement joins TRBV12-5 to TRBJ2-1; D not resolved. Germline CDR1 and CDR2: LGHNT and FRNRAP. The CDR3 has 12 residues. V lost 1 base, J lost 12 bases, and 10 bases lay in between. CDR3 protein: CASGLGTVLQFF. The CDR3 DNA sequence: TGTGCTAGTGGTTTGGGCACAGTATTGCAGTTCTTC.

The gene calls are TRBV29-1 and TRBJ2-7; 10 bases align to TRBD1. Per the germline V gene, CDR1 is SQVTM and CDR2 is ANQGSEA. Trimming cost V 5 bases and J 2 bases; bases outside gene matches: 3. This CDR3 has 13 amino acids. The CDR3 DNA is TGCAGCGTTAGGGGACAGGGGACCTACGAGCAGTACTTC. It codes for CSVRGQGTYEQYF.

The rearrangement joins TRBV18 to TRBJ1-2, with 9 bases aligning to TRBD1. Per the germline V gene, CDR1 is KGHSH and CDR2 is LQKENI. This CDR3 has 13 amino acids. The ends lost 3 bases at V and 8 bases at J; junction bases unmatched: 4. CDR3 coding DNA: TGTGCCAGCTCACCCAGGACAGGGGACGGCTACACCTTC. Translating it yields CASSPRTGDGYTF. The whole variable domain, remainder taken from reference TRBV18 and TRBJ1-2, is NAGVMQNPRHLVRRRGQEARLRCSPMKGHSHVYWYRQLPEEGLKFMVYLQKENIIDESGMPKERFSAEFPKEGPSILRIQQVVRGDSAAYFCASSPRTGDGYTFGSGTRLTVV.

V and J are TRBV15 and TRBJ2-7; 10 bases line up with TRBD2. CDR1 LNHNV and CDR2 YYDKDF come from the germline V gene (reference sequence). Trimming cost V 2 bases and J 1 base; bases outside gene matches: 2. This CDR3 region has 15 residues. The CDR3 spells CATSRRTSGSYEQYF. In DNA, the CDR3 is TGTGCCACCAGCAGACGGACTAGCGGATCCTACGAGCAGTACTTC.

This rearrangement joins TRBV4-1 to TRBJ2-5; D is possibly TRBD2 (5 bases). Trimming cost V 0 bases and J 5 bases, with 13 bases left between them. Per the germline V gene, CDR1 is MGHRA and CDR2 is YSYEKL. The CDR3 contains 15 residues. CDR3 nucleotide sequence: TGCGCCAGCAGCCAAGATGGGTTTCGCGGGGAGACCCAGTACTTC. This gives the protein CASSQDGFRGETQYF.

J is TRBJ1-1 and V is TRBV6-1; D may be TRBD1 (5 bases). From germline, CDR1 is MNHNS and CDR2 SASEGT. The ends were cut back, 2 bases at V and 5 bases at J, with 9 bases in the middle. The CDR3 is made up of 13 amino acids. CDR3: CASSENTGTEAFF. The CDR3 nucleotides read TGTGCCAGCAGTGAAAATACAGGTACTGAAGCTTTCTTT.

The chain carries TRBV28 and TRBJ2-6, with TRBD1 matching 8 bases. Germline V gene lookup returns CDR1 MDHEN and CDR2 SYDVKM. The CDR3 extends over 16 amino acids. J was trimmed by 2 bases and V by 5 bases; bases with no gene match: 5. The CDR3 DNA follows: TGTGCCAGCAGTCCGACAGGGGAGGCTGGGGCCAACGTCCTGACTTTC. Protein sequence: CASSPTGEAGANVLTF.

The rearrangement uses TRBV7-9 and TRBJ1-2, with TRBD1 identical over 9 bases. V trimming: 0 bases; J trimming: 8 bases; junction bases outside the gene matches: 7. The CDR3 runs 15 residues. Per the germline V gene, CDR1 is SEHNR and CDR2 is FQNEAQ (reference sequence). The CDR3 DNA follows: TGTGCCAGCAGCTTAGCTCCCGGACAGGGGTACGGCTACACCTTC. Translating it yields CASSLAPGQGYGYTF.

This clone was seen once. J is TRBJ1-2 and V is TRBV5-1, with TRBD1 matching over 9 bases. Germline assignment: CDR1 SGHRS and CDR2 YFSETQ. The V segment lost 2 bases and the J segment 6 bases; nucleotides outside the gene matches: 5. The CDR3 runs to 14 residues. The CDR3 here is CASSLNGQGNGYTF. The CDR3, as DNA: TGCGCCAGCAGCTTAAACGGACAGGGGAATGGCTACACCTTC. Using reference TRBV5-1 and TRBJ1-2 for the parts outside the CDR3, the full variable domain is KAGVTQTPRYLIKTRGQQVTLSCSPISGHRSVSWYQQTPGQGLQFLFEYFSETQRNKGNFPGRFSGRQFSNSRSEMNVSTLELGDSALYLCASSLNGQGNGYTFGSGTRLTVV.

The V gene is TRBV27, the J gene TRBJ2-3; D remains unclear. Trimming pared 3 bases from V and 2 bases from J, leaving 9 bases between. CDR3 length: 14 residues. Germline loops: CDR1 MNHEY, CDR2 SMNVEV (reference sequence). CDR3 bases: TGTGCCAGCAGTTTCAACGGAGACACAGATACGCAGTATTTT. Amino acids: CASSFNGDTDTQYF.